One sample yielded the 5 T cell receptor beta chains listed below, sequenced in a study of cytomegalovirus exposure and HLA in healthy donors. PCR primers comprised 60 Vbeta and 13 Jbeta primers. Profiled with immunoSEQ multiplex PCR; TCRdb holds only in-frame clones, not every one. The repertoire table contains tens of thousands of clones. Sequenced sample: PBMCs. These receptors originate from a male donor in good health and CMV-seronegative.

J is TRBJ2-4 and V is TRBV29-1; D may be TRBD2 (5 bases). The germline V gene encodes CDR1 SQVTM and CDR2 ANQGSEA. With 6 bases removed from V and 9 bases from J, the gap between germline ends came to 9 bases. The CDR3 has 10 amino acids. The CDR3 loop reads CSVREVIQYF. The CDR3 nucleotides are TGCAGCGTCCGGGAAGTCATTCAGTACTTC.

This chain connects TRBV6-1 to TRBJ1-2, with a tentative D call TRBD1 (5 bases). The V gene lost 0 bases and the J gene lost 8 bases, with 16 bases spanning the gap. The CDR3 consists of 15 residues. Germline CDR1 MNHNS, CDR2 SASEGT. The CDR3 bases are TGTGCCAGCAGTGAAGCGTGGCAGGGCTATGGAGGCTACACCTTC. Its protein is CASSEAWQGYGGYTF.

The rearrangement uses TRBV29-1 and TRBJ1-3, with 9 bases fitting TRBD1. The CDR3 runs to 14 residues. V gave up 5 bases and J gave up 4 bases; unmatched junction bases: 6. Germline V gene lookup returns CDR1 SQVTM and CDR2 ANQGSEA. DNA for the CDR3: TGCAGCGTTACACAGGGGGCGCAGGGAAACACCATATATTTT. Amino acid sequence: CSVTQGAQGNTIYF.

The V and J genes are TRBV19 and TRBJ1-1, with no clear D. Trimming stripped 5 bases from V and 6 bases from J, with 16 bases between. Germline V CDR1 and CDR2: LNHDA, SQIVND (reference sequence). The CDR3 consists of 14 residues. CDR3 DNA: TGTGCCAGTAGTTCGCCAGACTTCTGGGCTGAAGCTTTCTTT. Protein: CASSSPDFWAEAFF.

This rearrangement joins TRBV6-5 to TRBJ2-7; the D gene is possibly TRBD1 (6 bases). Germline CDR1 is MNHEY and CDR2 is SVGAGI. The CDR3 has 14 amino acids. Trimming left V 3 bases short and J 2 bases short, with 11 bases between. The CDR3 coding sequence is TGTGCCAGCAGTTATGCAGGGGCCGCCTACGAGCAGTACTTC. Translating gives CASSYAGAAYEQYF.